The 27 T cell receptor beta chains in this list originate from one sample, sequenced in a study of blood T cell repertoires in COVID-19. TCRdb's copy holds only in-frame clones and misses some; the assay was immunoSEQ multiplex PCR. The sample lists some 75,000 clones; roughly 91% were seen once. Sequencing was performed on peripheral blood. The receptors here all came from a man between 60 and 75 years old with acute or convalescent COVID-19.

DNA for the CDR3: TGCGCCAGCATGACGGGTCCCTACAATGAGCAGTTCTTC. This translates into CASMTGPYNEQFF. The chain is built from TRBV10-2 and TRBJ2-1, with D uncertain. Looked up from germline, CDR1 is WSHSY and CDR2 is SAAADI. Between the trimmed V and J ends, which lost 7 bases and 2 bases, there was a span of 9 bases. The CDR3 totals 13 residues.

The chain uses TRBV19 and TRBJ2-3; 9 bases map to TRBD1. The CDR3 covers 15 residues. Germline-derived CDR1 and CDR2 are LNHDA and SQIVND (reference sequence). The ends lost 4 bases at V and 3 bases at J; junction bases unmatched: 5. CDR3 protein: CASSTGQGRTDTQYF. DNA of the CDR3: TGTGCCAGTAGTACCGGACAGGGGAGGACAGATACGCAGTATTTT.

The chain employs TRBV10-2 and TRBJ2-7; TRBD2 matches at 8 bases. Germline V CDR1 and CDR2: WSHSY, SAAADI. V dropped 2 bases and J dropped 4; count of bases not matched to a gene: 19. The CDR3 covers 19 residues. The CDR3 nucleotides read TGCGCCAGCAGTGAGACTTACCCCCGTAAGCGGGAGAATAGGTACGAGCAGTACTTC. Translated, it gives CASSETYPRKRENRYEQYF.

The chain employs TRBV9 and TRBJ1-5; D remains ambiguous. V lost 4 bases, J lost 5 bases, and 10 bases lay in between. This CDR3 has 13 amino acids. Germline lookup yields CDR1 SGDLS and CDR2 YYNGEE. The CDR3, as DNA: TGTGCCAGCAGCCTTGGGAGGGATCAGCCCCAGCATTTT. Protein sequence: CASSLGRDQPQHF. Full variable domain (remainder filled in from reference TRBV9 and TRBJ1-5): DSGVTQTPKHLITATGQRVTLRCSPRSGDLSVYWYQQSLDQGLQFLIQYYNGEERAKGNILERFSAQQFPDLHSELNLSSLELGDSALYFCASSLGRDQPQHFGDGTRLSIL.

The CDR3 DNA follows: TGTGCCAGCAGCCAACCGGGACTAGCGGGCTACAATGAGCAGTTCTTC. Its protein is CASSQPGLAGYNEQFF. The chain couples TRBV5-8 to TRBJ2-1, with 12 bases lining up with TRBD2. There are 16 residues in the CDR3. Germline lookup yields CDR1 SGHTS and CDR2 YDEGEE. The J segment lost 3 bases and the V segment lost 4 bases, leaving 5 bases of the junction unmatched.

The chain recombines TRBV6-6 with TRBJ1-5; tentatively, D is TRBD1 (5 bases). V was pared by 7 bases and J by 0 bases, with 7 bases between. This CDR3 spans 13 amino acids. Germline lookup yields CDR1 MNHNY and CDR2 SVGAGI (reference sequence). CDR3 nucleotide sequence: TGTGCCAGCAAAGGGGATAGCAATCAGCCCCAGCATTTT. This gives the protein CASKGDSNQPQHF.

This clone showed up just once. The CDR3 region has the DNA TGTGCCAGCAGCACGGGACAGGGAAACACTGAAGCTTTCTTT. It translates to CASSTGQGNTEAFF. The chain combines TRBV4-2 with TRBJ1-1; 9 bases agree with TRBD1. V gave up 5 bases and J gave up 2 bases; unmatched junction bases: 3. Germline V gives CDR1 LGHNA, CDR2 YNFKEQ. The CDR3 extends over 14 amino acids.

Remarks on this clone: One end of the junction varies from germline; a read error may be responsible. The gene calls are TRBV11-2 and TRBJ2-7, with D unresolved. The CDR3 runs 8 residues. From germline, CDR1 is SGHAT and CDR2 FQNNGV. The CDR3 sequence is CASSPKNF. The CDR3 DNA reads TGTGCCAGCAGCCCTAAGAACTTC. The full variable domain, rest sourced from reference TRBV11-2 and TRBJ2-7, is EAGVAQSPRYKIIEKRQSVAFWCNPISGHATLYWYQQILGQGPKLLIQFQNNGVVDDSQLPKDRFSAERLKGVDSTLKIQPAKLEDSAVYLCASSPKNFGPGTRLTVT.

The rearrangement uses TRBV11-2 and TRBJ2-7; the match to TRBD1 covers 9 bases. The CDR3 is 16 amino acids. CDR1 and CDR2 from the germline V gene are SGHAT and FQNNGV. With V trimmed by 5 bases and J by 9 bases, 17 bases remained unmatched. The CDR3 is CASSDPRDRVINGQYF. The DNA of the CDR3 is TGTGCCAGCAGCGATCCCCGGGACAGGGTAATAAATGGGCAGTACTTC.

In regard to this clone: Other DNA sequences in the same sample also yield this CDR3. The J gene is TRBJ2-2, the V gene TRBV7-3; 11 bases align to TRBD2. The CDR3 is 17 residues long. CDR1 is SGHTA, CDR2 FQGTGA, per germline. The junction had 7 bases not matched to a gene; V was cut back by 4 bases and J by 3 bases. The CDR3 here is CASSSIAGGPDTGELFF. The CDR3 DNA reads as TGTGCCAGCAGCTCGATAGCGGGAGGGCCCGACACCGGGGAGCTGTTTTTT. Using reference TRBV7-3 and TRBJ2-2 for the parts outside the CDR3, the full variable domain is GAGVSQTPSNKVTEKGKYVELRCDPISGHTALYWYRQSLGQGPEFLIYFQGTGAADDSGLPNDRFFAVRPEGSVSTLKIQRTERGDSAVYLCASSSIAGGPDTGELFFGEGSRLTVL.

The gene calls are TRBV7-9 and TRBJ1-1, with unresolved D. The CDR3 has 12 amino acids. V lost 4 bases, J lost 6 bases, and 9 bases lay in between. Germline V gene data show CDR1 as SEHNR and CDR2 as FQNEAQ (reference sequence). CDR3 in DNA: TGTGCCAGCAGCTCCCTTATAGCTGAAGCTTTCTTT. It codes for CASSSLIAEAFF.

The J gene is TRBJ2-5, the V gene TRBV5-6; 10 bases line up with TRBD2. V trimming: 4 bases; J trimming: 13 bases; junction bases outside the gene matches: 16. Germline V gene lookup returns CDR1 SGHDT and CDR2 YYEEEE. This CDR3 contains 15 residues. CDR3 protein: CASSTVRASGRKSYF. CDR3 nucleotides: TGTGCCAGCAGCACAGTTCGGGCTAGCGGGAGAAAGTCGTACTTC.

CDR3 bases: TGCGCCAGCAGCTCTTCGGGACAGAATAATGAAAAACTGTTTTTT. It specifies CASSSSGQNNEKLFF. This chain joins TRBV5-1 and TRBJ1-4, with 7 bases aligning to TRBD1. After removal of 3 bases from V and 4 bases from J, the junction contained 6 bases not matched to a gene. This CDR3 is built from 15 residues. In germline, CDR1 is SGHRS, CDR2 YFSETQ.

V usage is TRBV5-1 and J usage is TRBJ2-7, with 11 bases matching TRBD2. The CDR3 runs 14 residues. Germline loops: CDR1 SGHRS, CDR2 YFSETQ. V shed 8 bases and J 6 bases; nucleotides not matched to a gene: 10. The CDR3 nucleotides are TGCGCCAGTCGATCTAGCGGGGGGTTACGCGAGCAGTACTTC. Translating it yields CASRSSGGLREQYF.

The V gene is TRBV5-1, the J gene TRBJ2-3; D is unclear. The ends were cut back, 4 bases at V and 0 bases at J, with 6 bases in the middle. CDR3 length equals 13 residues. The germline V gene has CDR1 SGHRS and CDR2 YFSETQ. CDR3 region: CASSPPSTDTQYF. DNA for the CDR3: TGCGCCAGCAGCCCTCCCAGCACAGATACGCAGTATTTT. Full variable domain (rest looked up from reference TRBV5-1 and TRBJ2-3): KAGVTQTPRYLIKTRGQQVTLSCSPISGHRSVSWYQQTPGQGLQFLFEYFSETQRNKGNFPGRFSGRQFSNSRSEMNVSTLELGDSALYLCASSPPSTDTQYFGPGTRLTVL.

The J gene is TRBJ1-1, the V gene TRBV28; 7 positions match TRBD1. CDR3 length: 11 residues. The trim removed 11 bases at V and 3 bases at J, leaving 3 bases unmatched. Germline lookup yields CDR1 MDHEN and CDR2 SYDVKM. CDR3: CAATGDTEAFF. Written as DNA, the CDR3 is TGTGCCGCAACAGGGGACACTGAAGCTTTCTTT. The full variable domain, rest sourced from reference TRBV28 and TRBJ1-1, is DVKVTQSSRYLVKRTGEKVFLECVQDMDHENMFWYRQDPGLGLRLIYFSYDVKMKEKGDIPEGYSVSREKKERFSLILESASTNQTSMYLCAATGDTEAFFGQGTRLTVV.

The V and J genes are TRBV9 and TRBJ2-7; maybe TRBD2 (5 bases). The V end lost 0 bases, the J end lost 0 bases, and 7 bases lay between the germline ends. The CDR3 runs to 14 residues. The V gene's germline CDR1 is SGDLS and CDR2 YYNGEE. CDR3 residues: CASSVVANSYEQYF. CDR3 DNA sequence: TGTGCCAGCAGCGTAGTAGCGAACTCCTACGAGCAGTACTTC. Using reference TRBV9 and TRBJ2-7 for the parts outside the CDR3, the full variable domain is DSGVTQTPKHLITATGQRVTLRCSPRSGDLSVYWYQQSLDQGLQFLIQYYNGEERAKGNILERFSAQQFPDLHSELNLSSLELGDSALYFCASSVVANSYEQYFGPGTRLTVT.

This rearrangement joins TRBV3-1 (or the pseudogene TRBV3-2) to TRBJ2-7; 9 bases map to TRBD1. Germline loops: CDR1 LGHDT, CDR2 YNNKEL (reference sequence). This CDR3 spans 16 amino acids. Unmatched junction bases numbered 10, after V lost 2 bases and J lost 5 bases. CDR3 DNA: TGTGCCAGCAGCCAATACCCGGGACAGGGAAACCACGAGCAGTACTTC. It is translated as CASSQYPGQGNHEQYF.

The chain is built from TRBV19 and TRBJ2-1; a possible D gene is TRBD2 (5 bases). This CDR3 comprises 12 residues. The germline gives CDR1 LNHDA, CDR2 SQIVND (reference sequence). Between the trimmed V and J ends, which lost 3 bases and 7 bases, there was a span of 7 bases. CDR3 sequence (DNA): TGTGCCAGTAGTATGGGAGAAAATGAGCAGTTCTTC. As protein: CASSMGENEQFF.

V and J are TRBV21-1 and TRBJ2-7; the table's D call, TRBD1, was not checked against the DNA. TRBV21-1 is an annotated pseudogene. The length of the CDR3 is 12 residues. CDR3 loop: CASSTRGSEQYF. The CDR3 DNA reads as TGTGCCAGCAGCACCAGGGGATCCGAGCAGTACTTC.

Only one count was recorded for this clone. This chain joins TRBV20-1 and TRBJ1-5; 7 nucleotides align to TRBD1. The germline CDR1 and CDR2 sequences are DFQATT and SNEGSKA (reference sequence). V dropped 3 bases and J dropped 4; count of bases not matched to a gene: 6. The CDR3 loop spans 14 amino acids. The CDR3 protein is CSASPPQGNQPQHF. The CDR3 DNA sequence: TGCAGTGCTAGTCCCCCACAGGGGAATCAGCCCCAGCATTTT.

This chain links TRBV29-1 with TRBJ2-1, with TRBD2 matching over 11 bases. Germline CDR1 and CDR2: SQVTM and ANQGSEA. The ends lost 0 bases at V and 6 bases at J; junction bases unmatched: 1. This CDR3 spans 14 amino acids. CDR3: CSVEEGTSGNEQFF. CDR3 bases: TGCAGCGTTGAAGAAGGGACTAGCGGCAATGAGCAGTTCTTC.

V is TRBV10-3 and J is TRBJ1-4; 7 bases match TRBD1. Trimming took 9 bases from V and 7 from J; bases not matched to a gene: 5. The CDR3 sequence is 12 residues long. CDR1 and CDR2 (germline): ENHRY, SYGVKD. This chain's CDR3 is CAIKQGREKLFF. Here the CDR3 DNA reads TGTGCCATAAAACAGGGGCGTGAAAAACTGTTTTTT.

The count of this clone is one. The rearrangement links TRBV5-4 to TRBJ1-1; D might be TRBD1 (5 bases). CDR1 and CDR2 from the germline V gene are SGHNT and YYREEE (reference sequence). The CDR3 is 15 residues long. Trimming removed 2 bases from V and 1 base from J, with 12 bases in between. The CDR3 DNA sequence: TGTGCCAGCAGCTTATTTGCGGGACCGAACACTGAAGCTTTCTTT. This encodes CASSLFAGPNTEAFF.

This chain uses TRBV29-1 with TRBJ1-5; D call uncertain. The CDR3 has 13 amino acids. CDR1 is SQVTM and CDR2 is ANQGSEA in the germline V gene. With 4 bases removed from V and 4 bases from J, the gap between germline ends came to 11 bases. CDR3 bases: TGCAGCGTTGCGGCGGATGGAAATCAGCCCCAGCATTTT. Translation: CSVAADGNQPQHF.

V gene TRBV27 combines with J gene TRBJ1-2; 9 bases are shared with TRBD1. The V and J ends lost 3 bases and 6 bases, in that order; junction bases with no gene match: 8. The CDR3 runs to 15 residues. CDR1 is MNHEY, CDR2 SMNVEV, per germline (reference sequence). The CDR3 protein is CASSFGQGQRDGYTF. The CDR3 DNA follows: TGTGCCAGCAGTTTTGGACAGGGGCAAAGGGATGGCTACACCTTC.

This chain links TRBV5-1 with TRBJ2-5; 7 bases fit TRBD2. The CDR3 runs to 14 residues. Per the germline V gene, CDR1 is SGHRS and CDR2 is YFSETQ. The J segment lost 4 bases and the V segment lost 4 bases, leaving 7 bases of the junction unmatched. CDR3 protein: CASSGGVSRETQYF. CDR3 DNA: TGCGCCAGCAGCGGGGGGGTGAGCAGAGAGACCCAGTACTTC. Based on the CDR3 plus reference TRBV5-1 and TRBJ2-5, the full variable domain is KAGVTQTPRYLIKTRGQQVTLSCSPISGHRSVSWYQQTPGQGLQFLFEYFSETQRNKGNFPGRFSGRQFSNSRSEMNVSTLELGDSALYLCASSGGVSRETQYFGPGTRLLVL.